The 4 T cell receptor beta chains presented below share a single source sample, sequenced in a study of identical twins. One entry per CDR3 protein results from TCRdb running MiXCR on the 5' RACE reads. The sample consists of over 600,000 distinct CDR3 sequences, 21% of them appearing once. The sample also formed part of further work on T cells expressing NK-cell markers.

The sample comprised PBMCs. Receptors were obtained from a woman aged 18-29 years in good health.

This clonotype has a handful of counts. This rearrangement joins TRBV20-1 to TRBJ2-1; D may be TRBD1 (5 bases). The V end lost 0 bases, the J end lost 6 bases, and 15 bases lay between the germline ends. The germline V gene has CDR1 DFQATT and CDR2 SNEGSKA (reference sequence). This CDR3 region has 15 residues. CDR3 bases: TGCAGTGCTAGAGATCTTACGGGTGGGGCCAATGAGCAGTTCTTC. It encodes CSARDLTGGANEQFF.

V gene TRBV6-2 or TRBV6-3 combines with J gene TRBJ2-1, with 9 bases identical to TRBD2. This CDR3 has 15 amino acids. The V gene's germline CDR1 is MNHEY and CDR2 SVGEGT. Unmatched junction bases numbered 12, after V lost 6 bases and J lost 9 bases. CDR3 nucleotides: TGTGCCAGCAGGACCTGGCTTGCGGGAGGGAGTGAGCAGTTCTTC. Protein product: CASRTWLAGGSEQFF.

The chain links TRBV11-1 to TRBJ2-7; 12 bases align to TRBD1. From germline, CDR1 is SGHAT and CDR2 FQDESV (reference sequence). V lost 5 bases and J lost 9; bases outside the gene matches: 23. The CDR3 length is 19 residues. CDR3: CASSPTGTGGDLGRRGQYF. CDR3 in DNA: TGTGCCAGCAGCCCGACCGGGACAGGGGGCGACTTAGGCCGGCGAGGGCAGTACTTC.

This clonotype was detected only a few times. This chain uses TRBV10-3 with TRBJ1-2, with D possibly TRBD1 on 5 matching bases. Trimming left V 3 bases short and J 6 bases short, with 8 bases between. The CDR3 is made up of 12 amino acids. The germline V gene encodes CDR1 ENHRY and CDR2 SYGVKD. Written as DNA, the CDR3 is TGTGCCATCAGTGACAGGGATAATGGCTACACCTTC. Protein: CAISDRDNGYTF.